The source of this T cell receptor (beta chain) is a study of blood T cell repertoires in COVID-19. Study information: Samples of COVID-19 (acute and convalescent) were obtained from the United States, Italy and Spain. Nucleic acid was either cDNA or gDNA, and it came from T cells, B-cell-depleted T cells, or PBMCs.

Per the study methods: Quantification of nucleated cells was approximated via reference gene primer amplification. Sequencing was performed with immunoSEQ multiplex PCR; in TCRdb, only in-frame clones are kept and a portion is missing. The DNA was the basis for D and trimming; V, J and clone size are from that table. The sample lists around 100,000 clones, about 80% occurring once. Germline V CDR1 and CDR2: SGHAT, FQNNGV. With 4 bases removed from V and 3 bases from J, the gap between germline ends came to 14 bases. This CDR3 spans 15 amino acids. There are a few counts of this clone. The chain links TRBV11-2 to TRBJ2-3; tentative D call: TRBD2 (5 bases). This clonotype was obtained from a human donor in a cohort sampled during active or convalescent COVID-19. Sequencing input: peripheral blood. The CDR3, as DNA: TGTGCCAGCAGCTCCGGGATTCTTTCGACAGATACGCAGTATTTT. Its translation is CASSSGILSTDTQYF.